This T cell receptor beta chain was identified during a study of blood T cell repertoires in COVID-19. Study overall: From the United States, Italy and Spain came samples of acute and convalescent COVID-19.

This clone was seen at least ten times. Sequencing was performed with immunoSEQ multiplex PCR; in TCRdb, only in-frame clones are kept and a portion is missing. In the table there are 72,000 or so clones, nearly 90% of which are singletons. Source material: peripheral blood. This TCR was recovered from a man in his fifties or sixties with acute or convalescent COVID-19.

CDR3 in amino acids: CASSFQSSGRGYTF. The CDR3 DNA reads as TGTGCCAGCAGCTTCCAGTCTTCAGGCAGGGGCTACACCTTC. The V gene is TRBV11-2, the J gene TRBJ1-2, with no clear D. This CDR3 is built from 14 residues. Trimming shortened V by 3 bases and J by 8 bases, and 16 bases separated the two germline ends. Germline assignment: CDR1 SGHAT and CDR2 FQNNGV.